This TCR beta chain appears in the sequencing data of a study of CD8+ T cells in alopecia areata. Treatment described: oral pan-JAK inhibitor, 5-10 mg twice daily. Germline CDR1 SQVTM, CDR2 ANQGSEA. This CDR3 comprises 14 residues. Trimming left V 4 bases short and J 0 bases short, with 9 bases between. It was cDNA, reverse transcribed from extracted RNA, that served as the sequencing template. Generated by immunoSEQ multiplex PCR, the TCRdb table keeps only in-frame clones and is missing some. The repertoire has 200,000 to 250,000 clones, around 65% of them found once; the top ten carry 4% to 5%. The rearrangement joins TRBV29-1 to TRBJ2-2; TRBD1 might be the D (6 bases). This clonotype originated in a human donor with alopecia areata. This specimen consisted of CD4+ T cells sorted from blood, obtained at week 4, from a patient treated with tofacitinib. In nucleotides, the CDR3 is TGCAGCGTTGGGGACATTGCGAACACCGGGGAGCTGTTTTTT. This translates into CSVGDIANTGELFF.